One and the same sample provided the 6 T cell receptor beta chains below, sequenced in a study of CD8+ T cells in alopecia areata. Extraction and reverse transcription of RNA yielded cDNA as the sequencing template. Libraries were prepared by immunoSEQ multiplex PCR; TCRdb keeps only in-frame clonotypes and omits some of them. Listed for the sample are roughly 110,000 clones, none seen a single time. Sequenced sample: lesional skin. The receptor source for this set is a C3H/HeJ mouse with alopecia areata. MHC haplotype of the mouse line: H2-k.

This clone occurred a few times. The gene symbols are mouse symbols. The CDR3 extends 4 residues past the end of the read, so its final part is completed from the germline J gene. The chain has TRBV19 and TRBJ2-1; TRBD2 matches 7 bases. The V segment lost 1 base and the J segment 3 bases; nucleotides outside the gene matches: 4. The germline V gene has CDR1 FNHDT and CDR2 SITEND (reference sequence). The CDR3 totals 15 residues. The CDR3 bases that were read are TGTGCCAGCAGTATACGGGGGGGAATCTATGCT. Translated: CASSIRGGIYA. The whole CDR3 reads CASSIRGGIYAEQFF. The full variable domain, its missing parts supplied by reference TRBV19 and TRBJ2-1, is GGIITQTPKFLIGQEGQKLTLKCQQNFNHDTMYWYRQDSGKGLRLIYYSITENDLQKGDLSEGYDASREKKSSFSLTVTSAQKNEMAVFLCASSIRGGIYAEQFFGPGTRLTVL.

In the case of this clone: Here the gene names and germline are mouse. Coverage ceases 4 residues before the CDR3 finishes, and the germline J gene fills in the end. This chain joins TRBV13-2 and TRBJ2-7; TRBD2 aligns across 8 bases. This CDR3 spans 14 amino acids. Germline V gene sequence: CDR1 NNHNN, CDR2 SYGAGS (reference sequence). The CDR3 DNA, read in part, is TGTGCCAGCGGTGGGAGACTGGGGAGTTAT. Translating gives CASGGRLGSY. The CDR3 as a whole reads CASGGRLGSYEQYF.

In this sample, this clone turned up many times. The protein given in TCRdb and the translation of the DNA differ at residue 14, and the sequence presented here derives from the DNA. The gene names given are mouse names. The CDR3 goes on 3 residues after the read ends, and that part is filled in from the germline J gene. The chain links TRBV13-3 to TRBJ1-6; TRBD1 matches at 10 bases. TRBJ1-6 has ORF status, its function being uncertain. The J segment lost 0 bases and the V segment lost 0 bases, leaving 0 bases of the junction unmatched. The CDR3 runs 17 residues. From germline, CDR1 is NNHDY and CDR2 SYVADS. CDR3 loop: CASSDGQGASYNSPLYF. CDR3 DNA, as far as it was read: TGTGCCAGCAGTGATGGACAGGGGGCTTCCTATAATTCGCCC.

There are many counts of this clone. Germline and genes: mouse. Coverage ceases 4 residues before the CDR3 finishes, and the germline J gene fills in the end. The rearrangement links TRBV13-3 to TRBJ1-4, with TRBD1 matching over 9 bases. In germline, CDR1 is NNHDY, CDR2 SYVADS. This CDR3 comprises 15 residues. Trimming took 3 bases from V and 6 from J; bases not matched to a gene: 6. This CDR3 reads CASSAPGQGDERLFF. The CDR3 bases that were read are TGTGCCAGCAGTGCGCCGGGACAGGGAGACGAA.

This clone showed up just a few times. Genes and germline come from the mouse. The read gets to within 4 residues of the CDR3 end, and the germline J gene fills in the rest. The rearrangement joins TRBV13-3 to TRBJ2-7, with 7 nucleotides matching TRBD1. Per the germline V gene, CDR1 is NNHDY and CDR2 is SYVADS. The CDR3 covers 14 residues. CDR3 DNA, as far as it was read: TGTGCCAGCAGTGAGGGGGACAGAAGATAT. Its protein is CASSEGDRRY. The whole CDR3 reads CASSEGDRRYEQYF.

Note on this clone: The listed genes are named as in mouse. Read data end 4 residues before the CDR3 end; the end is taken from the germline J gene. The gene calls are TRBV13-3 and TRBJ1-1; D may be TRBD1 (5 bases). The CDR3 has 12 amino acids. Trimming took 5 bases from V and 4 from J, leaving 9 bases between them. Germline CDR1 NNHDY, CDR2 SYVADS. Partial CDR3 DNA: TGTGCCAGCAGGAGGGGTGTCACA. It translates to CASRRGVT. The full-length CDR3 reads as CASRRGVTEVFF.